A selection of T cell receptor beta chains follows, all from one sample in a study of shared clonotypes between healthy human individuals. Sequencing was performed with immunoSEQ multiplex PCR; in TCRdb, only in-frame clones are kept and a portion is missing. The table lists around 1.9 million clones, about 93% of them singletons, with about 1.6% in the top ten. Material for sequencing was naive CD8+ T cells from PBMCs. The receptors stem from a man younger than 35 in good health. Some clones in this sample may be carry-over from other donors' samples. Both conserved end residues are part of each CDR3. D genes are given only for firm matches. Some rows have no size entry. The others give once, few or many, or a class for an expanded clone.

v_gene,abundance,d_gene,j_gene,CDR3aa,CDR3nt
TRBV28,.,TRBD2,TRBJ2-2,CASRTSGVTGELFF,TGTGCCAGCAGGACTAGCGGGGTCACCGGGGAGCTGTTTTTT
TRBV7-9,.,.,TRBJ2-4,CASRDGRNIQYF,TGTGCCAGCCGGGACGGGCGAAACATTCAGTACTTC
TRBV7-9,.,TRBD1,TRBJ2-7,CASSGSRDRGHSEQYF,TGTGCCAGCAGTGGGAGCCGGGACAGGGGGCACTCCGAGCAGTACTTC
TRBV11-3,.,TRBD1,TRBJ1-1,CASSEQTGDTEAFF,TGTGCCAGCAGCGAACAGACAGGGGACACTGAAGCTTTCTTT
TRBV27,.,TRBD1,TRBJ1-1,CASSLGTGAEAFF,TGTGCCAGTTCCCTCGGGACAGGCGCTGAAGCTTTCTTT
TRBV19,.,.,TRBJ2-1,CASSIFGFSSSYNEQFF,TGTGCCAGTAGTATCTTCGGGTTTAGCAGCTCCTACAATGAGCAGTTCTTC
TRBV25-1,.,.,TRBJ2-2,CASSSRGGELFF,TGTGCCAGCAGTTCCAGGGGCGGGGAGCTGTTTTTT
TRBV5-1,.,TRBD2,TRBJ2-1,CASSKSSGINYNEQFF,TGCGCCAGCAGCAAATCTAGCGGGATAAACTACAATGAGCAGTTCTTC
TRBV29-1,.,.,TRBJ2-1,CSVEEDRTEEFF,TGCAGCGTTGAAGAAGATAGGACCGAGGAGTTCTTC
TRBV27,.,.,TRBJ1-1,CASMEVRNTEAFF,TGTGCCAGCATGGAGGTTCGGAACACTGAAGCTTTCTTT
TRBV6-5,.,.,TRBJ1-5,CASSYRAASNQPQHF,TGTGCCAGCAGTTATCGGGCAGCTAGCAATCAGCCCCAGCATTTT
TRBV15,.,TRBD2,TRBJ2-7,CATSATAGAGYEQYF,TGTGCCACCAGCGCTACAGCGGGGGCTGGCTACGAGCAGTACTTC
TRBV27,once,TRBD1,TRBJ1-2,CASSSGGGSYGYTF,TGTGCCAGCAGTTCCGGAGGGGGCAGCTATGGCTACACCTTC
TRBV4-1,.,TRBD1,TRBJ2-1,CASSQIPGQGANNEQFF,TGCGCCAGCAGCCAGATCCCGGGACAGGGGGCCAACAATGAGCAGTTCTTC
TRBV28,.,.,TRBJ2-1,CASSLLVMNEQFF,TGTGCCAGCAGTTTACTCGTGATGAATGAGCAGTTCTTC
TRBV5-5,.,.,TRBJ1-2,CASSPHWRNYGYTF,TGTGCCAGCAGCCCCCACTGGCGAAACTATGGCTACACCTTC
TRBV7-8,.,.,TRBJ2-1,CASSPRGPYNEQFF,TGTGCCAGCAGCCCCCGGGGACCTTACAATGAGCAGTTCTTC
TRBV7-9,.,.,TRBJ1-2,CASTVLGQGWGYTF,TGTGCCAGCACTGTCCTGGGGCAGGGCTGGGGCTACACCTTC
TRBV27,.,TRBD1,TRBJ2-7,CASSWGQGYEQYF,TGTGCCAGCAGCTGGGGACAGGGCTACGAGCAGTACTTC
TRBV7-6,.,.,TRBJ2-5,CASSLVASRSETQYF,TGTGCCAGCAGCTTAGTAGCTAGCAGATCAGAGACCCAGTACTTC
TRBV28,.,.,TRBJ1-4,CATSLASRLHEKLFF,TGTGCCACCTCCCTGGCGTCGCGACTTCATGAAAAACTGTTTTTT
TRBV28,.,.,TRBJ1-1,CASSNTRTRTEAFF,TGTGCCAGCAGCAATACCCGCACGCGCACTGAAGCTTTCTTT
TRBV9,.,.,TRBJ2-5,CASSRGNAGQLEETQYF,TGTGCCAGCAGCCGGGGGAATGCGGGACAGCTAGAAGAGACCCAGTACTTC
TRBV4-1,.,TRBD1,TRBJ2-4,CASSPKAGAQGETKNIQYF,TGCGCCAGCAGCCCCAAGGCAGGGGCACAGGGGGAAACCAAAAACATTCAGTACTTC
TRBV9,.,.,TRBJ2-7,CASSGGSGPGRGEQYF,TGTGCCAGCAGCGGGGGGTCCGGCCCAGGTCGGGGCGAGCAGTACTTC
TRBV15,.,.,TRBJ2-1,CATSPLSGAYNEQFF,TGTGCCACCAGCCCCTTGAGCGGAGCCTACAATGAGCAGTTCTTC
TRBV5-6,.,.,TRBJ2-5,CASSSKPQETQYF,TGTGCCAGCAGCTCGAAACCTCAAGAGACCCAGTACTTC
TRBV7-9,.,.,TRBJ2-1,CASSLSAAEQFF,TGTGCCAGCAGCTTAAGTGCCGCTGAGCAGTTCTTC
TRBV30,few,.,TRBJ1-1,CAWRGLATEAFF,TGTGCCTGGAGGGGGTTAGCCACTGAAGCTTTCTTT
TRBV7-3,.,TRBD2,TRBJ2-2,CASSPVAGLAGGNTGELFF,TGTGCCAGCAGCCCCGTGGCGGGACTAGCGGGAGGGAACACCGGGGAGCTGTTTTTT
TRBV14,.,.,TRBJ1-3,CASSQRTVYSGNTIYF,TGTGCCAGCAGCCAACGGACAGTCTACTCTGGAAACACCATATATTTT
TRBV28,few,.,TRBJ2-7,CASNRLPAEQYF,TGTGCCAGCAATCGACTGCCGGCCGAGCAGTACTTC